This TCR beta chain was identified in a study of T cell clonality in common variable immunodeficiency. Ten or more counts support this clone. A read error may account for a junction end that differs from germline. The read terminates 3 residues before the CDR3 end, so the remaining end is supplied by the germline J gene. This CDR3 has 13 residues. Germline V lookup: CDR1 SSHAT, CDR2 FNYEAQ (reference sequence). Method: immunoSEQ multiplex PCR; TCRdb's copy keeps in-frame clones and lacks some. In total the sample includes 30,000 to 40,000 clones, none of them seen once. The TCR sequence derives from a person aged 18 to 70 in good health. The V call is TRBV7-7, the J call TRBJ1-1; D is undetermined. The sample taken for sequencing was peripheral blood mononuclear cells. Partial CDR3 DNA: TGTGCTAGCAGCCACGGGGAGGGCACTGAA. Translated, it gives CASSHGEGTE. The whole CDR3 reads CASSHGEGTEAFF. Drawing the rest from reference TRBV7-7 and TRBJ1-1, the complete variable domain is GAGVSQSPRYKVTKRGQDVTLRCDPISSHATLYWYQQALGQGPEFLTYFNYEAQPDKSGLPSDRFSAERPEGSISTLTIQRTEQRDSAMYRCASSHGEGTEAFFGQGTRLTVV.